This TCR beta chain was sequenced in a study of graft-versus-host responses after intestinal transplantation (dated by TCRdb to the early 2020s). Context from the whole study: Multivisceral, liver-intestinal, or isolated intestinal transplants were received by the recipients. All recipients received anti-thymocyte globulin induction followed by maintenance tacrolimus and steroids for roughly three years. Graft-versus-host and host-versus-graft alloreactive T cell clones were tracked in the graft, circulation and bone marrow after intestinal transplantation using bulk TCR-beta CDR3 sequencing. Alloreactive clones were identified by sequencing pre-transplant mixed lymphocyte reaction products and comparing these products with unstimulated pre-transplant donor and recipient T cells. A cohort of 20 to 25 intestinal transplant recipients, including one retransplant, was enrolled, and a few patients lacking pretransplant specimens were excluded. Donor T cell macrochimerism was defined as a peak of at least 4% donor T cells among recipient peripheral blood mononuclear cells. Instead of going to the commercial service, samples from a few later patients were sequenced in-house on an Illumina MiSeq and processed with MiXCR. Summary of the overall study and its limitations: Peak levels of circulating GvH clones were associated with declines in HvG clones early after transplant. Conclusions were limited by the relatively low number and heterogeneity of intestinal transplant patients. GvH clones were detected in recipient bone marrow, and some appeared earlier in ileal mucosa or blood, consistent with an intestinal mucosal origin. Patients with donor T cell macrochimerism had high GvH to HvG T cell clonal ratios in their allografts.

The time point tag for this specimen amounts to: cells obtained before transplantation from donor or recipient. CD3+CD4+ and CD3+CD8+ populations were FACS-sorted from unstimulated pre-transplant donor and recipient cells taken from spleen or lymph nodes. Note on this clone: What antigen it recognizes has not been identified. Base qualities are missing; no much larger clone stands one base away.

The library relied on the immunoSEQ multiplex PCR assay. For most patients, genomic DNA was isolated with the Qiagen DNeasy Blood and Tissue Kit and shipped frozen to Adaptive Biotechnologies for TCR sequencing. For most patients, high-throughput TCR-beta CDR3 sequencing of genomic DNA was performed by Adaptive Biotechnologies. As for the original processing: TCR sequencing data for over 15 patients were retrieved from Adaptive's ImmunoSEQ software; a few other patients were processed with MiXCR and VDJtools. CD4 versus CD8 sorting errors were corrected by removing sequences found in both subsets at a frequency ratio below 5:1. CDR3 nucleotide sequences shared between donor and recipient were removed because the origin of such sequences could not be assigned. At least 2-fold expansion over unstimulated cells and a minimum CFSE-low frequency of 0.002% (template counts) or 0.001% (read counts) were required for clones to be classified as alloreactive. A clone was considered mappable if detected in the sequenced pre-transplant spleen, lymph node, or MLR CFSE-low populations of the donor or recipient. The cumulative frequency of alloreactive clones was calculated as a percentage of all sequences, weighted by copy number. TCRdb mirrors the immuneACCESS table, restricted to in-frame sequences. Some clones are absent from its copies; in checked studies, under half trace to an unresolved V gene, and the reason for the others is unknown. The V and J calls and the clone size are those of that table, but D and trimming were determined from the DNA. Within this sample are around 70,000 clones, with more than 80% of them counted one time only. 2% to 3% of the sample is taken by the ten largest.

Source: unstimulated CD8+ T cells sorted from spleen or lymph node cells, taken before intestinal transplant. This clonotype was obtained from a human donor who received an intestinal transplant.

The DNA sequence follows: TGTGCCAGCAGTTATGTCGGGGGCGAGCAGTACTTC. This encodes CASSYVGGEQYF. This chain is built from TRBV6-5 and TRBJ2-7; the best D guess is TRBD2, with 6 bases matching. Trimming takes 3 bases from V and 6 bases from J, and the germline ends sit 9 bases apart. The germline V gene gives CDR1 as MNHEY and CDR2 as SVGAGI. Measured from the cysteine to the phenylalanine, the CDR3 is 12 residues long. Just CDR3 DNA is preserved here, 36 bases in frame from base 1.